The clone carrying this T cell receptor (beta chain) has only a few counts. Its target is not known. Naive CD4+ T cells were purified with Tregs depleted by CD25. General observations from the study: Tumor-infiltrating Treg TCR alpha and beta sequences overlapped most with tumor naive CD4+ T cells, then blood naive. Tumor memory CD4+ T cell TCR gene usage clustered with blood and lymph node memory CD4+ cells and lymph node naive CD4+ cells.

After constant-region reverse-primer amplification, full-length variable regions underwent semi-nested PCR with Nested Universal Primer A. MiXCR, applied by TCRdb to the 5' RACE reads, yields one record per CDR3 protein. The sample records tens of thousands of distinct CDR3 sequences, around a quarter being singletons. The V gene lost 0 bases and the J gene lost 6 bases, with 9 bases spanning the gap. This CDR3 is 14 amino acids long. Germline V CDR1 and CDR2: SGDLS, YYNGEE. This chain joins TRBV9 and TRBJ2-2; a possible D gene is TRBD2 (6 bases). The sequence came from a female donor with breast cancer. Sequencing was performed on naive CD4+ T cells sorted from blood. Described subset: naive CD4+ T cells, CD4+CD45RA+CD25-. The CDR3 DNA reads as TGTGCCAGCAGCGTAGGAGGAGGGCCCGGGGAGCTGTTTTTT. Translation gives CASSVGGGPGELFF. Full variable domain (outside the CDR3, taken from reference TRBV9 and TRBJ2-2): DSGVTQTPKHLITATGQRVTLRCSPRSGDLSVYWYQQSLDQGLQFLIQYYNGEERAKGNILERFSAQQFPDLHSELNLSSLELGDSALYFCASSVGGGPGELFFGEGSRLTVL.